A selection of T cell receptor beta chains follows, all from one sample in a study of OX40 agonist ivuxolimab in advanced cancers. The data were produced by immunoSEQ multiplex PCR, yet TCRdb's version contains in-frame clones alone and is incomplete. Among about 19,000 clones listed, approximately 69% were seen once. The source material was CD4+ or CD8+ T cells sorted from blood, sampled in a trial of the OX40 agonist ivuxolimab. The receptors shown here come from an adult with an advanced solid tumor such as melanoma, head and neck, liver or kidney cancer. Each CDR3 is given with its conserved first and last residue. D genes are given only for firm matches. Rows give clone size only sometimes, using once, few, many, or a class for an expanded clone.

>once|.|TRBJ2-6|TRBV4-3
CASSQVGSGANVLTF
TGCGCCAGCAGCCAAGTCGGGTCCGGGGCCAACGTCCTGACTTTC
>.|TRBD2|TRBJ2-5|TRBV9
CASAPGGEETQYF
TGTGCCAGCGCCCCTGGGGGGGAAGAGACCCAGTACTTC
>.|.|TRBJ2-1|TRBV27
CASMVGGPARGNEQFF
TGTGCCAGCATGGTGGGAGGCCCGGCCCGGGGCAATGAGCAGTTCTTC
>.|.|TRBJ2-1|TRBV5-6
CASSRGTLYNEQFF
TGTGCCAGCAGCCGGGGGACACTTTACAATGAGCAGTTCTTC
>few|.|TRBJ2-5|TRBV7-9
CASSGELSETQYF
TGTGCCAGCAGCGGGGAGCTTTCGGAGACCCAGTACTTC
>.|.|TRBJ2-5|TRBV28
CASSLGLQETQYF
TGTGCCAGCAGTTTAGGTCTACAAGAGACCCAGTACTTC
>few|TRBD2|TRBJ2-3|TRBV7-9
CASSSSGRASLEGRDTQYF
TGTGCCAGCAGCTCCAGCGGGAGGGCCTCGCTCGAGGGCAGGGATACGCAGTATTTT
>.|.|TRBJ2-4|TRBV27
CASSSLSKNIQYF
TGTGCCAGCAGTTCCCTCTCCAAAAACATTCAGTACTTC
>medium-sized|.|TRBJ2-3|TRBV25-1
CASTWGDTQYF
TGTGCCAGCACGTGGGGGGATACGCAGTATTTT
>few|.|TRBJ2-7|TRBV27
CASSPREYASYEQYF
TGTGCCAGCAGTCCCCGGGAGTACGCGTCCTACGAGCAGTACTTC
>.|.|TRBJ1-2|TRBV9
CASSGGPSPGYTF
TGTGCCAGCTCTGGGGGGCCATCGCCTGGCTACACCTTC
>.|.|TRBJ2-1|TRBV4-3
CASSQLEEGNEQFF
TGCGCCAGCAGCCAACTAGAGGAGGGCAATGAGCAGTTCTTC
>.|.|TRBJ2-1|TRBV27
CASSSGLSAYNEQFF
TGTGCCAGCAGTTCGGGACTCTCGGCCTACAATGAGCAGTTCTTC
>.|.|TRBJ2-1|TRBV6-1
CASRAIPNEQFF
TGTGCCAGCAGAGCAATCCCCAATGAGCAGTTCTTC
>.|TRBD1|TRBJ1-2|TRBV7-2
CASSSRDSYGYTF
TGTGCCAGCAGCTCAAGGGACAGCTATGGCTACACCTTC
>.|.|TRBJ2-6|TRBV27
CASSETGANVLTF
TGTGCCAGCAGTGAAACAGGGGCCAACGTCCTGACTTTC
>.|.|TRBJ1-4|TRBV7-8
CASSLETGPRLFF
TGTGCCAGCAGCTTAGAGACAGGACCGAGACTGTTTTTT
>.|.|TRBJ1-2|TRBV2
CASSDNLGRHGYTF
TGTGCCAGCAGTGATAATCTCGGACGGCATGGCTACACCTTC
>few|.|TRBJ1-6|TRBV7-6
CASSPGVRVGTSPLHF
TGTGCCAGCAGCCCGGGGGTCCGGGTCGGAACTTCACCCCTCCACTTT
>.|TRBD1|TRBJ2-7|TRBV6-1
CASSGRQGAYEQYF
TGTGCCAGCAGTGGCCGACAGGGGGCTTACGAGCAGTACTTC
>.|TRBD1|TRBJ1-2|TRBV2
CASRQTGDGYTF
TGTGCCAGCAGACAGACAGGGGATGGCTACACCTTC
>.|.|TRBJ2-3|TRBV2
CASRAPDTDTQYF
TGTGCCAGCAGAGCGCCCGACACAGATACGCAGTATTTT
>once|.|TRBJ2-1|TRBV7-9
CASSLGPQPEQFF
TGTGCCAGCAGCTTAGGGCCTCAACCTGAGCAGTTCTTC
>few|.|TRBJ1-3|TRBV9
CASSGGGQWSGNTIYF
TGTGCCAGCAGCGGGGGGGGCCAGTGGTCTGGAAACACCATATATTTT
>.|TRBD1|TRBJ1-6|TRBV6-1
CASSRDRGTNSPLHF
TGTGCCAGCAGTCGCGACAGGGGGACCAATTCACCCCTCCACTTT
>.|.|TRBJ2-2|TRBV30
CAWSVGRRPTGELFF
TGTGCCTGGAGTGTCGGTCGGCGTCCGACCGGGGAGCTGTTTTTT
>.|TRBD1|TRBJ1-1|TRBV11-2
CASSATGGVNEAFF
TGTGCCAGCAGCGCGACAGGGGGAGTTAATGAAGCTTTCTTT
>.|.|TRBJ2-2|TRBV7-9
CASSPRDSNTGELFF
TGTGCCAGCAGCCCCAGGGACTCGAACACCGGGGAGCTGTTTTTT
>.|.|TRBJ2-7|TRBV7-2
CASSAVGGAFSYEQYF
TGTGCCAGCAGCGCAGTAGGGGGGGCCTTCTCCTACGAGCAGTACTTC
>.|.|TRBJ2-2|TRBV19
CASSLGSTGELFF
TGTGCCAGTAGTTTAGGGTCTACCGGGGAGCTGTTTTTT
>.|.|TRBJ2-5|TRBV5-4
CASSLRVGETQYF
TGTGCCAGCAGCTTGAGGGTAGGCGAGACCCAGTACTTC
>.|.|TRBJ1-2|TRBV25-1
CASSEFGRAGDGYTF
TGTGCCAGCAGTGAATTTGGCAGGGCGGGGGATGGCTACACCTTC
>.|.|TRBJ2-5|TRBV7-8
CASSLVFRRALQETQYF
TGTGCCAGCAGCTTAGTTTTCCGGCGGGCTTTACAAGAGACCCAGTACTTC
>.|.|TRBJ2-2|TRBV7-2
CASSSHSGELFF
TGTGCCAGCAGCTCCCATTCCGGGGAGCTGTTTTTT
>.|TRBD2|TRBJ2-2|TRBV2
CASGTSVNTGELFF
TGTGCCAGTGGGACTAGCGTGAACACCGGGGAGCTGTTTTTT
>.|.|TRBJ2-1|TRBV6-6
CASSYVQGAHEQFF
TGTGCCAGCAGTTACGTTCAGGGAGCCCATGAGCAGTTCTTC
>few|.|TRBJ2-1|TRBV11-3
CASSPLGSGVNEQFF
TGTGCCAGCAGCCCCCTGGGGAGTGGGGTCAATGAGCAGTTCTTC
>medium-sized|.|TRBJ2-5|TRBV5-1
CASSLVGGPQETQYF
TGCGCCAGCAGCTTGGTTGGAGGCCCCCAAGAGACCCAGTACTTC
>.|TRBD2|TRBJ2-3|TRBV30
CASKAGETDTQYF
TGTGCCTCAAAGGCGGGGGAAACAGATACGCAGTATTTT
>.|TRBD2|TRBJ2-7|TRBV7-6
CASSFLPSGGYEQYF
TGTGCCAGCAGCTTCCTACCTAGCGGGGGCTACGAGCAGTACTTC
>.|.|TRBJ1-1|TRBV7-2
CASSLGATEAFF
TGTGCCAGCAGCCTCGGGGCTACTGAAGCTTTCTTT
>.|TRBD1|TRBJ2-7|TRBV5-1
CASSSEDRAYEQYF
TGCGCCAGCAGCTCTGAGGACAGGGCCTACGAGCAGTACTTC
>.|.|TRBJ2-7|TRBV2
CASKGTPYEQYF
TGTGCCAGCAAAGGGACCCCGTACGAGCAGTACTTC
>.|.|TRBJ2-6|TRBV4-1
CASSHTRGSSPGANVLTF
TGCGCCAGCAGCCATACCCGGGGCAGCTCCCCTGGGGCCAACGTCCTGACTTTC
>.|.|TRBJ2-7|TRBV7-9
CASSRGTGEGPTSYEQYF
TGTGCCAGCAGCCGAGGAACAGGGGAGGGGCCCACTAGCTACGAGCAGTACTTC
>.|TRBD2|TRBJ2-3|TRBV7-9
CASSPIGTSSTDTQYF
TGTGCCAGCAGCCCTATCGGGACTAGCAGCACAGATACGCAGTATTTT
>.|.|TRBJ2-3|TRBV20-1
CSAADTDTQYF
TGCAGTGCGGCCGACACAGATACGCAGTATTTT
>.|.|TRBJ2-2|TRBV5-5
CASSLLGYADTGELFF
TGTGCCAGCAGCTTGTTGGGGTATGCGGACACCGGGGAGCTGTTTTTT
>.|.|TRBJ2-7|TRBV5-1
CASSLATGTISYEQYF
TGCGCCAGCAGCTTGGCCACGGGTACTATCTCCTACGAGCAGTACTTC
>.|.|TRBJ1-2|TRBV10-2
CASSPDGYGYTF
TGCGCCAGCAGTCCCGACGGCTATGGCTACACCTTC
>.|.|TRBJ1-5|TRBV27
CASKGGGNQPQHF
TGTGCCAGCAAGGGGGGTGGCAATCAGCCCCAGCATTTT
>once|TRBD2|TRBJ2-7|TRBV28
CASSLLAGGEPYEQYF
TGTGCCAGCAGTTTACTAGCGGGAGGGGAACCCTACGAGCAGTACTTC